These T cell receptor beta chains were read from a single sample in a study of blood T cell repertoires in COVID-19. Repertoires were generated with immunoSEQ multiplex PCR, while TCRdb's copy carries only in-frame clones and drops some. The sample consists of 100,000 to 150,000 clones, approximately 85% of them appearing once. The sequenced sample was peripheral blood. All receptors come from an older man with active or convalescent COVID-19. Each CDR3 is given with its conserved first and last residue. Each record gives: clone size, J gene, D gene, V gene, CDR3 DNA, CDR3 protein. A D gene is named only where the DNA matches it firmly. Expanded clones get a size class; other rows say once, few or many, or leave the size out.

size: .
J: TRBJ1-4
D: TRBD1
V: TRBV7-9
DNA: TGTGCCAGCAGGGAATACAGGGGAGCTAATGAAAAACTGTTTTTT
CDR3: CASREYRGANEKLFF

size: .
J: TRBJ2-1
D: .
V: TRBV7-7
DNA: TGTGCCAGCAGCTTATCACAGGGTTACAATGAGCAGTTCTTC
CDR3: CASSLSQGYNEQFF

size: .
J: TRBJ1-6
D: TRBD1
V: TRBV6-5
DNA: TGTGCCAGCAGTTCCGGGACAGGCCTCCACTTT
CDR3: CASSSGTGLHF

size: .
J: TRBJ1-2
D: .
V: TRBV6-1
DNA: TGTGCCAGCAGTGAAACGGGGGCTAACTATGGCTACACCTTC
CDR3: CASSETGANYGYTF

size: once
J: TRBJ2-1
D: TRBD1
V: TRBV10-3
DNA: TGTGCCATCAGTGAGCCGACGACAGGGAAAACCTACAATGAGCAGTTCTTC
CDR3: CAISEPTTGKTYNEQFF

size: .
J: TRBJ1-2
D: TRBD1
V: TRBV6-5
DNA: TGTGCCAGCAGTTATGGGGCAGGGGGGATATATGGCTACACCTTC
CDR3: CASSYGAGGIYGYTF

size: .
J: TRBJ1-4
D: TRBD1
V: TRBV9
DNA: TGTGCCAGCAGCGTTGCCCCGGAGCCACAGGGGGAAAAACTGTTTTTT
CDR3: CASSVAPEPQGEKLFF

size: .
J: TRBJ2-5
D: TRBD2
V: TRBV6-2/TRBV6-3
DNA: TGTGCCAGCAGTCGGAGCGGGAGATACCAAGAGACCCAGTACTTC
CDR3: CASSRSGRYQETQYF

size: .
J: TRBJ1-2
D: .
V: TRBV7-6
DNA: TGTGCCAGCAGCCAGGGACAACTCTATGGCTACACCTTC
CDR3: CASSQGQLYGYTF

size: few
J: TRBJ2-5
D: TRBD2
V: TRBV7-3
DNA: TGTGCCAGCAGCTTAAATAGCGGGTTCCAAGAGACCCAGTACTTC
CDR3: CASSLNSGFQETQYF

size: .
J: TRBJ2-1
D: .
V: TRBV7-9
DNA: TGTGCCAGCAGCTTACCGGGAAGTTACAATGAGCAGTTCTTC
CDR3: CASSLPGSYNEQFF

size: .
J: TRBJ1-1
D: .
V: TRBV5-1
DNA: TGCGCCAGCAGATTGGAGGGAGGGGTGCACACTGAAGCTTTCTTT
CDR3: CASRLEGGVHTEAFF

size: .
J: TRBJ2-1
D: TRBD2
V: TRBV9
DNA: TGTGCCAGCAGCCGGGGACTAGAGGGGACCTACAATGAGCAGTTCTTC
CDR3: CASSRGLEGTYNEQFF